The 24 T cell receptor beta chains presented below share a single source sample, sequenced in a study of T cell changes during pregnancy in multiple sclerosis. Data came from immunoSEQ multiplex PCR; TCRdb stores just in-frame clones and leaves some out. The sample includes tens of thousands of clones, more than 90% of them seen just once. The sequencing used CD4+ T cells from peripheral blood mononuclear cells, collected before pregnancy. The receptor source for this set is a female donor with multiple sclerosis, enrolled in a pregnancy study.

This clone has more than one count but fewer than ten. The gene calls are TRBV11-2 and TRBJ2-2; 7 bases align to TRBD2. With 2 bases clipped from V and 1 base from J, the junction kept 1 base outside the gene matches. CDR1 and CDR2 from the germline V gene are SGHAT and FQNNGV. The CDR3 consists of 15 residues. CDR3: CASSLSGVNTGELFF. CDR3 in DNA: TGTGCCAGCAGCTTAAGCGGGGTGAACACCGGGGAGCTGTTTTTT.

The chain has TRBV10-3 and TRBJ1-2; D is uncertain. CDR3 size: 15 residues. CDR1 ENHRY and CDR2 SYGVKD come from the germline V gene. Trimming shortened V by 0 bases and J by 5 bases, and 13 bases separated the two germline ends. The CDR3 DNA sequence: TGTGCCATCAGTGAGTCTCCGGTGGTATCGTATGGCTACACCTTC. It translates to CAISESPVVSYGYTF.

The rearrangement links TRBV5-8 to TRBJ1-5; 12 bases map to TRBD1. The CDR3 is 15 amino acids. V was clipped by 6 bases and J by 5 bases; unmatched bases: 6. CDR1 and CDR2 from the germline V gene are SGHTS and YDEGEE. CDR3 sequence reads: CASTPGDRGHQPQHF. CDR3 DNA sequence: TGTGCCAGCACGCCGGGGGACAGGGGGCATCAGCCCCAGCATTTT.

The V gene is TRBV2, the J gene TRBJ2-3; TRBD2 aligns across 10 bases. The CDR3 length is 15 residues. Germline V gene lookup returns CDR1 SNHLY and CDR2 FYNNEI. V trimming: 3 bases; J trimming: 6 bases; junction bases outside the gene matches: 6. CDR3 region: CASSEGLAGVDTQYF. As DNA, the CDR3 is TGTGCCAGCAGTGAGGGGCTAGCGGGGGTGGATACGCAGTATTTT.

The chain uses TRBV28 and TRBJ2-3; the D gene is possibly TRBD2 (5 bases). The V end was cut by 1 base, the J end by 6 bases, with 5 bases between. There are 12 residues in the CDR3. CDR1 and CDR2 from the germline V gene are MDHEN and SYDVKM. The CDR3 region is CASSLSGDTQYF. CDR3 nucleotides: TGTGCCAGCAGTTTATCGGGGGATACGCAGTATTTT.

This clone appeared once. This chain joins TRBV7-2 and TRBJ1-5, with TRBD1 identical over 8 bases. Looked up from germline, CDR1 is SGHTA and CDR2 is FQGNSA. The CDR3 is 16 amino acids. V shed 5 bases and J 4 bases; nucleotides not matched to a gene: 10. CDR3 DNA: TGTGCCAGCAGCCGATTGACAGGGGACCGAAATCAGCCCCAGCATTTT. It codes for CASSRLTGDRNQPQHF.

The chain employs TRBV28 and TRBJ2-4, with a weak D call TRBD2 (5 bases). Germline CDR1 reads MDHEN; CDR2 reads SYDVKM. CDR3 length: 16 residues. Trimming stripped 5 bases from V and 0 bases from J, with 14 bases between. In nucleotides, the CDR3 is TGTGCCAGCAGTGGAGGCGGAGAGGTAGCCAAAAACATTCAGTACTTC. Protein sequence: CASSGGGEVAKNIQYF.

The CDR3 DNA reads as TGTGCCAGCAGCTTGCCGGGAGCCGTCACAGATACGCAGTATTTT. The encoded protein is CASSLPGAVTDTQYF. This chain links TRBV5-6 with TRBJ2-3, with D maybe TRBD2 (6 bases). The germline CDR1 and CDR2 sequences are SGHDT and YYEEEE. There are 15 residues in the CDR3. With 1 base removed from V and 2 bases from J, the gap between germline ends came to 11 bases.

V is TRBV7-9 and J is TRBJ2-7, with 9 nucleotides matching TRBD1. V lost 6 bases, J lost 1 base, and 10 bases stayed unmatched. The CDR3 is made up of 16 amino acids. The germline CDR1 and CDR2 sequences are SEHNR and FQNEAQ (reference sequence). The CDR3 spells CASSSTGTGISYEQYF. The CDR3 DNA reads as TGTGCCAGCAGTTCCACCGGGACAGGGATTTCCTACGAGCAGTACTTC.

CDR3 nucleotides: TGCGCCAGCAGCCAAGAGGGTAGACTAGCGGGGGATACGCAGTATTTT. Its protein is CASSQEGRLAGDTQYF. This chain uses TRBV4-1 with TRBJ2-3, with 11 bases matching TRBD2. V was pared by 0 bases and J by 6 bases, with 5 bases of the junction left unmatched. This CDR3 spans 16 amino acids. The germline CDR1 and CDR2 sequences are MGHRA and YSYEKL.

The gene calls are TRBV7-9 and TRBJ2-1, with 7 bases identical to TRBD1. The CDR3 consists of 15 residues. The trim removed 4 bases at V and 5 bases at J, leaving 8 bases unmatched. Germline V gene data show CDR1 as SEHNR and CDR2 as FQNEAQ (reference sequence). Written as DNA, the CDR3 is TGTGCCAGCAGCTCCCCGGACAGGAGGAACAATGAGCAGTTCTTC. The encoded protein is CASSSPDRRNNEQFF.

The J gene is TRBJ2-4, the V gene TRBV30, with D maybe TRBD2 (5 bases). The V and J ends lost 2 bases and 0 bases respectively, with 11 bases between them. CDR3 length: 15 residues. CDR1 is GTSNPN, CDR2 SVGIG, per germline (reference sequence). The CDR3 sequence: CAWSPTRGAKNIQYF. CDR3 in DNA: TGTGCCTGGAGTCCAACACGGGGAGCCAAAAACATTCAGTACTTC.

This clone has only a few counts. The V gene is TRBV10-3, the J gene TRBJ1-1; D call uncertain. V lost 0 bases and J 7 bases, leaving 6 bases between the germline ends. This CDR3 contains 12 residues. The germline gives CDR1 ENHRY, CDR2 SYGVKD. The CDR3 here is CAISESSVEAFF. Written as DNA, the CDR3 is TGTGCCATCAGTGAGTCGTCTGTTGAAGCTTTCTTT.

The chain has TRBV9 and TRBJ2-3; perhaps TRBD1 as D (6 bases). The V end lost 3 bases, the J end lost 1 base, and 15 bases lay between the germline ends. CDR1 and CDR2 (germline): SGDLS, YYNGEE. There are 16 residues in the CDR3. The CDR3 DNA is TGTGCCAGCAGCGCTACCAGGGGCCCTGGCACAGATACGCAGTATTTT. Translation gives CASSATRGPGTDTQYF.

The gene calls are TRBV5-6 and TRBJ1-6; 7 bases match TRBD1. Germline lookup yields CDR1 SGHDT and CDR2 YYEEEE. J gave up 9 bases and V 4 bases, and 13 bases lay outside the gene matches. This CDR3 region has 16 residues. This chain's CDR3 is CASSIGHRGLGSPLHF. In nucleotides, the CDR3 is TGTGCCAGCAGCATCGGCCACAGGGGTCTTGGTTCACCCCTCCACTTT.

The V call is TRBV5-1, the J call TRBJ2-1; perhaps TRBD2 as D (5 bases). The CDR3 has 15 amino acids. CDR1 and CDR2 from the germline V gene are SGHRS and YFSETQ. V shed 2 bases and J shed 3 bases, with 12 bases lying between them. The CDR3 here is CASSFSQRNYNEQFF. CDR3 in DNA: TGCGCCAGCAGCTTTTCCCAGCGGAACTACAATGAGCAGTTCTTC.

V gene TRBV2 combines with J gene TRBJ2-1; a possible D gene is TRBD1 (5 bases). The CDR3 length is 13 residues. The V and J ends lost 3 bases and 7 bases respectively, with 10 bases between them. CDR1 is SNHLY and CDR2 is FYNNEI in the germline V gene. For the CDR3, the DNA is TGTGCCAGCAGTGACAGGGATAGGAATGAGCAGTTCTTC. It translates to CASSDRDRNEQFF.

V usage is TRBV9 and J usage is TRBJ1-2; 11 nucleotides align to TRBD1. V shed 0 bases, J shed 4 bases, and the junction held 2 bases outside the gene matches. Germline V gene lookup returns CDR1 SGDLS and CDR2 YYNGEE. This CDR3 spans 15 amino acids. The CDR3 nucleotides are TGTGCCAGCAGCGTAGAGGGGACAGGGGGCTATGGCTACACCTTC. Translating it yields CASSVEGTGGYGYTF.

The V gene is TRBV19, the J gene TRBJ1-6, with 7 bases fitting TRBD1. V trimming: 6 bases; J trimming: 9 bases; junction bases outside the gene matches: 11. Germline CDR1 reads LNHDA; CDR2 reads SQIVND (reference sequence). The CDR3 is made up of 15 amino acids. The CDR3 sequence is CASSPNRGRGSPLHF. In DNA form, the CDR3 reads TGTGCCAGTAGCCCAAACAGGGGTAGAGGTTCACCCCTCCACTTT.

The CDR3 bases are TGCAGCGTTGAGGGGACTAGCGGACCCACAGATACGCAGTATTTT. Protein: CSVEGTSGPTDTQYF. The chain recombines TRBV29-1 with TRBJ2-3; 11 nucleotides match TRBD2. Germline V gene sequence: CDR1 SQVTM, CDR2 ANQGSEA. The J segment lost 2 bases and the V segment lost 3 bases, leaving 4 bases of the junction unmatched. The CDR3 length is 15 residues.

The chain links TRBV29-1 to TRBJ1-1; 9 bases map to TRBD1. Germline V gives CDR1 SQVTM, CDR2 ANQGSEA. V trimming: 7 bases; J trimming: 3 bases; junction bases outside the gene matches: 3. CDR3 length: 12 amino acids. The chain's CDR3 is CSGGQGYTEAFF. As DNA, the CDR3 is TGCAGCGGCGGACAGGGGTACACTGAAGCTTTCTTT.

The V and J genes are TRBV5-1 and TRBJ1-3; perhaps TRBD1 as D (6 bases). The V gene lost 7 bases and the J gene lost 2 bases, with 13 bases spanning the gap. Germline CDR1 is SGHRS and CDR2 is YFSETQ. CDR3 length: 14 residues. The CDR3 is CASRDNRAGNTIYF. CDR3 DNA: TGCGCCAGCCGGGATAACAGGGCTGGAAACACCATATATTTT.

The rearrangement links TRBV4-2 to TRBJ2-3, with D possibly TRBD2 on 6 matching bases. The CDR3 runs to 14 residues. V gave up 5 bases and J gave up 2 bases, with 11 bases separating them. Germline assignment: CDR1 LGHNA and CDR2 YNFKEQ. This chain's CDR3 is CASSGAGNTDTQYF. Written as DNA, the CDR3 is TGTGCCAGCAGCGGAGCGGGCAACACAGATACGCAGTATTTT.

CDR3 in amino acids: CASSFAGTGFNYGYTF. In DNA form, the CDR3 reads TGTGCCAGCAGCTTTGCAGGGACAGGATTCAACTATGGCTACACCTTC. This rearrangement joins TRBV5-4 to TRBJ1-2; 8 nucleotides agree with TRBD1. Per germline, CDR1 SGHNT and CDR2 YYREEE (reference sequence). The CDR3 extends over 16 amino acids. J lost 2 bases, V lost 2 bases, and 8 bases had no gene match. The variable domain in full, completed from reference TRBV5-4 and TRBJ1-2, reads ETGVTQSPTHLIKTRGQQVTLRCSSQSGHNTVSWYQQALGQGPQFIFQYYREEENGRGNFPPRFSGLQFPNYSSELNVNALELDDSALYLCASSFAGTGFNYGYTFGSGTRLTVV.